Each of the 12 T cell receptor beta chains below was sequenced from the same sample in a study of identical twins. TCRdb called the 5' RACE reads again in MiXCR, with one record for every CDR3 protein. Of around 240,000 distinct CDR3 sequences detected, approximately 7% appear once; the ten largest clones hold 3% to 4.5%. The sample was also reused in another study, on yellow fever vaccine responses in identical twins.

Sequencing was done on a sample of memory (CD45RO+) T cells sorted from blood. Receptor source: a woman between 18 and 30 years old in good health.

The rearrangement joins TRBV6-1 to TRBJ1-1; a weak D match, TRBD1 (6 bases). The germline V and J ends were trimmed by 5 bases and 0 bases, with 13 bases remaining between them. Germline assignment: CDR1 MNHNS and CDR2 SASEGT. The length of the CDR3 is 15 residues. The CDR3 spells CASSTRGGMNTEAFF. CDR3 sequence (DNA): TGTGCCAGCAGTACCCGCGGGGGCATGAACACTGAAGCTTTCTTT.

This chain joins TRBV5-5 and TRBJ1-3, with D possibly being TRBD1 (5 bases). The CDR3 length is 17 residues. V dropped 4 bases and J dropped 0 bases, with 17 bases sitting between them. Germline V CDR1 and CDR2: SGHKS, YYEKEE (reference sequence). The CDR3 sequence: CASSPQRQGRSGNTIYF. In DNA, the CDR3 is TGTGCCAGCAGCCCGCAACGTCAGGGCCGCTCTGGAAACACCATATATTTT.

The table lists this clonotype with a few counts. The J gene is TRBJ2-7, the V gene TRBV18; D not resolved. With 1 base removed from V and 5 bases from J, the gap between germline ends came to 9 bases. This CDR3 has 13 amino acids. Germline CDR1 reads KGHSH; CDR2 reads LQKENI. The CDR3 coding sequence is TGTGCCAGCTCACCACGCCTAGGCGACGAGCAGTACTTC. This sequence encodes CASSPRLGDEQYF.

The chain employs TRBV20-1 and TRBJ2-3; TRBD2 aligns across 11 bases. The CDR3 runs to 17 residues. V gave up 2 bases and J gave up 6 bases; unmatched junction bases: 13. Looked up from germline, CDR1 is DFQATT and CDR2 is SNEGSKA (reference sequence). The CDR3 DNA reads TGCAGTGCTAGAACCCCTATAGCGGGAGGGCCGGCGGATACGCAGTATTTT. As protein: CSARTPIAGGPADTQYF.

This clonotype was seen many times. The CDR3: CASSSGPVYEQYF. The CDR3 nucleotides are TGTGCCAGCAGCTCCGGACCTGTCTACGAGCAGTACTTC. V is TRBV7-9 and J is TRBJ2-7, with D hard to call. V shed 4 bases and J shed 3 bases, with 10 bases lying between them. Germline-derived CDR1 and CDR2 are SEHNR and FQNEAQ (reference sequence). The CDR3 spans 13 residues. Drawing the rest from reference TRBV7-9 and TRBJ2-7, the complete variable domain is DTGVSQNPRHKITKRGQNVTFRCDPISEHNRLYWYRQTLGQGPEFLTYFQNEAQLEKSRLLSDRFSAERPKGSFSTLEIQRTEQGDSAMYLCASSSGPVYEQYFGPGTRLTVT.

This clonotype was seen more than once but under ten times. The chain recombines TRBV12-3 or TRBV12-4 with TRBJ1-2; unclear D gene. Trimming removed 2 bases from V and 0 bases from J, with 10 bases in between. The CDR3 covers 15 residues. This CDR3 is CASSLQATANYGYTF. The CDR3 DNA is TGTGCCAGCAGTTTACAGGCGACGGCTAACTATGGCTACACCTTC.

This clonotype appeared many times. The chain combines TRBV4-1 with TRBJ1-4; 11 nucleotides line up with TRBD1. Unmatched junction bases numbered 6, after V lost 5 bases and J lost 7 bases. There are 15 residues in the CDR3. Germline CDR1 MGHRA, CDR2 YSYEKL. CDR3 residues: CASSNGQGAFEKLFF. CDR3 nucleotide sequence: TGCGCCAGCAGCAACGGACAGGGGGCTTTTGAAAAACTGTTTTTT.

The chain links TRBV7-3 to TRBJ2-1; D is possibly TRBD1 or TRBD2 (6 bases each). Germline assignment: CDR1 SGHTA and CDR2 FQGTGA. This CDR3 contains 15 residues. V was cut by 5 bases and J by 2 bases, with 13 bases left in between. The CDR3 nucleotides are TGTGCCAGCAGCCCCTCGGGGGCGCCCTACAATGAGCAGTTCTTC. Translating it yields CASSPSGAPYNEQFF.

This clonotype was detected many times. The CDR3 is CASSLTQLVGTGELFF. The CDR3 DNA reads TGTGCCAGCAGCCTGACGCAACTAGTGGGGACCGGGGAGCTGTTTTTT. This chain uses TRBV11-2 with TRBJ2-2; the D gene is possibly TRBD2 (5 bases). Trimming stripped 5 bases from V and 5 bases from J, with 18 bases between. CDR1 and CDR2 (germline): SGHAT, FQNNGV. This CDR3 is built from 16 residues.

This clonotype appeared many times. The rearrangement joins TRBV13 to TRBJ1-1; no firm D call. V lost 2 bases and J 6 bases, leaving 10 bases between the germline ends. CDR1 is PRHDT, CDR2 FYEKMQ, per germline (reference sequence). The CDR3 totals 13 residues. The DNA for the CDR3 is TGTGCCAGCAGCTTAACTGTCAATGCTGAAGCTTTCTTT. Translation: CASSLTVNAEAFF.

The chain links TRBV20-1 to TRBJ2-3; either TRBD1 or TRBD2 may fit D (5 bases each). V lost 6 bases to trimming and J lost 6 bases, with 19 bases between them. The germline gives CDR1 DFQATT, CDR2 SNEGSKA (reference sequence). There are 14 residues in the CDR3. CDR3 bases: TGCAGTGCACTTGGAGCAATCGGGGCGGATACGCAGTATTTT. Translated, it gives CSALGAIGADTQYF.

This clonotype was counted only a few times. This chain uses TRBV5-1 with TRBJ2-6; the D gene is possibly TRBD1 (5 bases). Per the germline V gene, CDR1 is SGHRS and CDR2 is YFSETQ. Trimming pared 0 bases from V and 0 bases from J, leaving 13 bases between. The CDR3 has 18 residues. The CDR3 nucleotides read TGCGCCAGCAGCTTGGTATGGCAGGGCGCCTCTGGGGCCAACGTCCTGACTTTC. It is translated as CASSLVWQGASGANVLTF.